These 26 T cell receptor beta chains were sequenced from one sample in a study of radiation and T cells in renal cell carcinoma. As for time point: blood 4 weeks post-SBRT, at nephrectomy. Regarding treatment: 15 Gy SBRT to primary tumor, nephrectomy 4 weeks later. Using immunoSEQ multiplex PCR, the repertoire was profiled, and TCRdb retains in-frame clones only, with some absent. The data show over 60,000 clones, with 75% to 90% seen just once and roughly 2.2% held by the top ten. Sequenced here: blood, sampled from a patient whose treatment included radiotherapy and nephrectomy. The receptors here all came from a woman aged 60-75 years with renal cell carcinoma.

This clone was seen more than once but under ten times. The rearrangement uses TRBV29-1 and TRBJ1-1, with D maybe TRBD1 (6 bases). The CDR3 is made up of 12 amino acids. CDR1 and CDR2 from the germline V gene are SQVTM and ANQGSEA. Trimming removed 5 bases from V and 5 bases from J, with 12 bases in between. The CDR3, as DNA: TGCAGCGTTCAGGGGAAGAGGACTGAAGCTTTCTTT. This encodes CSVQGKRTEAFF.

V usage is TRBV15 and J usage is TRBJ2-2; 9 positions agree with TRBD1. Germline V gene data show CDR1 as LNHNV and CDR2 as YYDKDF (reference sequence). The CDR3 has 15 residues. After removal of 5 bases from V and 6 bases from J, the junction contained 7 bases not matched to a gene. CDR3 DNA sequence: TGTGCCACCAGCGGACTACAGGGGGCGTCCGGGGAGCTGTTTTTT. Amino acids: CATSGLQGASGELFF. The full variable domain, completed using reference TRBV15 and TRBJ2-2, is DAMVIQNPRYQVTQFGKPVTLSCSQTLNHNVMYWYQQKSSQAPKLLFHYYDKDFNNEADTPDNFQSRRPNTSFCFLDIRSPGLGDTAMYLCATSGLQGASGELFFGEGSRLTVL.

The genes are TRBV19 and TRBJ2-7, with a possible D match to TRBD1 (5 bases). The CDR3 extends over 14 amino acids. CDR1 is LNHDA, CDR2 SQIVND, per germline (reference sequence). V lost 5 bases, J lost 3 bases, and 14 bases lay in between. The CDR3 loop is CASSFGHGDYEQYF. DNA of the CDR3: TGTGCCAGTAGTTTCGGACATGGGGACTACGAGCAGTACTTC. The full variable domain, rest sourced from reference TRBV19 and TRBJ2-7, is DGGITQSPKYLFRKEGQNVTLSCEQNLNHDAMYWYRQDPGQGLRLIYYSQIVNDFQKGDIAEGYSVSREKKESFPLTVTSAQKNPTAFYLCASSFGHGDYEQYFGPGTRLTVT.

The rearrangement links TRBV7-3 to TRBJ2-2; 9 bases line up with TRBD2. The germline gives CDR1 SGHTA, CDR2 FQGTGA. The CDR3 contains 16 residues. Losses at the gene ends were 5 bases for V and 6 bases for J; bases not matched to a gene: 10. This CDR3 is CASSAVGSGGAGELFF. The CDR3 DNA follows: TGTGCCAGCAGCGCAGTCGGTAGCGGGGGCGCCGGGGAGCTGTTTTTT.

The chain carries TRBV28 and TRBJ2-1, with TRBD1 matching 7 bases. The germline V gene encodes CDR1 MDHEN and CDR2 SYDVKM. The CDR3 extends over 12 amino acids. J gave up 12 bases and V 2 bases, and 4 bases lay outside the gene matches. CDR3 bases: TGTGCCAGCAGTTTAAGACAGGGACGGCAGTTCTTC. It codes for CASSLRQGRQFF.

The rearrangement uses TRBV4-1 and TRBJ1-5; D unresolved. V was shortened by 0 bases and J by 7 bases, with 19 bases between the two germline ends. The CDR3 is made up of 17 amino acids. CDR1 and CDR2 (germline): MGHRA, YSYEKL. The chain's CDR3 is CASSQDRSGGGLQPQHF. As DNA, the CDR3 is TGCGCCAGCAGCCAAGATCGATCAGGTGGAGGGTTGCAGCCCCAGCATTTT.

J is TRBJ2-7 and V is TRBV5-5; a possible D gene is TRBD2 (5 bases). From germline, CDR1 is SGHKS and CDR2 YYEKEE (reference sequence). The CDR3 totals 12 residues. V gave up 4 bases and J gave up 2 bases, with 7 bases separating them. The CDR3 DNA reads as TGTGCCAGCAGCCGGGAAACCTACGAGCAGTACTTC. It specifies CASSRETYEQYF.

This chain joins TRBV9 and TRBJ2-7; D gene ambiguous. The CDR3 totals 15 residues. Germline V gene data show CDR1 as SGDLS and CDR2 as YYNGEE. V was trimmed by 0 bases and J by 0 bases, leaving 10 bases between them. CDR3 sequence (DNA): TGTGCCAGCAGCGTAGGGACCGTTCCCTCCTACGAGCAGTACTTC. Amino acid sequence: CASSVGTVPSYEQYF. The whole variable domain, remainder taken from reference TRBV9 and TRBJ2-7, is DSGVTQTPKHLITATGQRVTLRCSPRSGDLSVYWYQQSLDQGLQFLIQYYNGEERAKGNILERFSAQQFPDLHSELNLSSLELGDSALYFCASSVGTVPSYEQYFGPGTRLTVT.

V is TRBV28 and J is TRBJ2-1; no definite D call. The germline V gene has CDR1 MDHEN and CDR2 SYDVKM. The V end was cut by 5 bases, the J end by 12 bases, with 14 bases between. This CDR3 contains 12 residues. CDR3 sequence reads: CASSISRLRQFF. In DNA form, the CDR3 reads TGTGCCAGCAGTATCTCTAGGCTAAGGCAGTTCTTC.

The chain joins TRBV15 to TRBJ2-5, with TRBD2 matching over 12 bases. After removal of 1 base from V and 5 bases from J, the junction contained 2 bases not matched to a gene. Germline V gene data show CDR1 as LNHNV and CDR2 as YYDKDF (reference sequence). The CDR3 loop spans 15 amino acids. CDR3 loop: CATSRGLAGGETQYF. Here the CDR3 DNA reads TGTGCCACCAGCAGAGGGCTAGCGGGAGGGGAGACCCAGTACTTC. Combining the CDR3 with reference TRBV15 and TRBJ2-5 gives the whole variable domain DAMVIQNPRYQVTQFGKPVTLSCSQTLNHNVMYWYQQKSSQAPKLLFHYYDKDFNNEADTPDNFQSRRPNTSFCFLDIRSPGLGDTAMYLCATSRGLAGGETQYFGPGTRLLVL.

This clone was detected once. V gene TRBV18 combines with J gene TRBJ2-3; 7 nucleotides line up with TRBD1. V gave up 1 base and J gave up 8 bases; unmatched junction bases: 3. The CDR3 has 13 residues. Germline assignment: CDR1 KGHSH and CDR2 LQKENI. The CDR3 DNA reads as TGTGCCAGCTCACCACAACAGGGGAGTACGCAGTATTTT. Protein product: CASSPQQGSTQYF.

This clone was recorded a few times. The chain employs TRBV5-1 and TRBJ2-3; no definite D call. V lost 0 bases, J lost 0 bases, and 14 bases lay in between. This CDR3 is 17 amino acids long. Germline V gives CDR1 SGHRS, CDR2 YFSETQ. CDR3 nucleotide sequence: TGCGCCAGCAGCTTGGGACCCCTTGGAACTAGCACAGATACGCAGTATTTT. Translating gives CASSLGPLGTSTDTQYF. The whole variable domain, filled in from reference TRBV5-1 and TRBJ2-3, reads KAGVTQTPRYLIKTRGQQVTLSCSPISGHRSVSWYQQTPGQGLQFLFEYFSETQRNKGNFPGRFSGRQFSNSRSEMNVSTLELGDSALYLCASSLGPLGTSTDTQYFGPGTRLTVL.

A few counts support this clone. The chain recombines TRBV7-9 with TRBJ2-1, with no clear D. The germline V gene encodes CDR1 SEHNR and CDR2 FQNEAQ (reference sequence). Trimming stripped 1 base from V and 7 bases from J, with 14 bases between. The CDR3 consists of 15 residues. The CDR3 is CASSLEGYGFNEQFF. CDR3 DNA sequence: TGTGCCAGCAGCTTAGAAGGGTACGGTTTTAATGAGCAGTTCTTC.

The rearrangement uses TRBV5-5 and TRBJ1-2; D is unresolved. From germline, CDR1 is SGHKS and CDR2 YYEKEE (reference sequence). V was trimmed by 6 bases and J by 8 bases, leaving 14 bases between them. The CDR3 is made up of 12 amino acids. In nucleotides, the CDR3 is TGTGCCAGCACTCCCCCCTCGGGGGGCTACACCTTC. This sequence encodes CASTPPSGGYTF.

The CDR3: CASSPGRSDRFF. The CDR3 region has the DNA TGTGCCAGCAGCCCCGGGAGGTCGGATCGGTTCTTC. V usage is TRBV6-1 and J usage is TRBJ2-1, with TRBD2 identical over 7 bases. V was pared by 6 bases and J by 15 bases, with 11 bases of the junction left unmatched. Germline lookup yields CDR1 MNHNS and CDR2 SASEGT. This CDR3 comprises 12 residues.

The chain couples TRBV5-1 to TRBJ2-1; D is perhaps TRBD1 (5 bases). The CDR3 runs to 15 residues. Per germline, CDR1 SGHRS and CDR2 YFSETQ. V was trimmed by 0 bases and J by 7 bases, leaving 14 bases between them. CDR3 in amino acids: CASSLDRWGGNEQFF. The CDR3 DNA is TGCGCCAGCAGCTTGGACAGGTGGGGCGGAAATGAGCAGTTCTTC.

The chain has TRBV7-3 and TRBJ2-2, with 8 bases lining up with TRBD2. Trimming took 3 bases from V and 4 from J; bases not matched to a gene: 10. Germline V gene lookup returns CDR1 SGHTA and CDR2 FQGTGA. The CDR3 contains 17 residues. The CDR3 sequence: CASSFGGGLDGTGELFF. CDR3 coding DNA: TGTGCCAGCAGCTTTGGCGGGGGGCTTGATGGCACCGGGGAGCTGTTTTTT.

This rearrangement joins TRBV9 to TRBJ2-7; 9 nucleotides align to TRBD1. Trimming took 2 bases from V and 3 from J; bases not matched to a gene: 6. Germline V gene data show CDR1 as SGDLS and CDR2 as YYNGEE. This CDR3 spans 15 amino acids. DNA for the CDR3: TGTGCCAGCAGCGTCTCGGACAGGGGACACTACGAGCAGTACTTC. It is translated as CASSVSDRGHYEQYF.

This clone was observed a few times. The chain is built from TRBV6-5 and TRBJ2-7; 7 bases agree with TRBD2. Germline CDR1 and CDR2: MNHEY and SVGAGI. V trimming: 6 bases; J trimming: 1 base; junction bases outside the gene matches: 6. The CDR3 covers 14 residues. In nucleotides, the CDR3 is TGTGCCAGCAGAGGACGGGAGGTATCCTACGAGCAGTACTTC. Amino acids: CASRGREVSYEQYF.

The chain has TRBV9 and TRBJ1-1, with D perhaps matching TRBD1 (5 bases). The length of the CDR3 is 12 residues. In germline, CDR1 is SGDLS, CDR2 YYNGEE. Trimming took off 4 bases at V and 11 bases at J, with 15 bases between the two ends. CDR3 protein: CASSSPGRGAFF. The CDR3 bases are TGTGCCAGCAGCTCCCCGGGACGGGGGGCTTTCTTT.

The V and J genes are TRBV7-9 and TRBJ2-7; 11 bases align to TRBD2. Per the germline V gene, CDR1 is SEHNR and CDR2 is FQNEAQ (reference sequence). Trimming removed 5 bases from V and 5 bases from J; junction bases left unmatched: 11. This CDR3 spans 16 amino acids. Written as DNA, the CDR3 is TGTGCCAGCAGCCTCACAGCTACTAGCGGGAGACACGAGCAGTACTTC. The encoded protein is CASSLTATSGRHEQYF.

The rearrangement uses TRBV5-1 and TRBJ2-1; 8 bases match TRBD1. This CDR3 contains 16 residues. The junction had 11 bases not matched to a gene; V was cut back by 4 bases and J by 5 bases. From germline, CDR1 is SGHRS and CDR2 YFSETQ. The CDR3 is CASSRLWQGAHNEQFF. The CDR3 bases are TGCGCCAGCAGCCGGTTGTGGCAGGGGGCCCACAATGAGCAGTTCTTC.

The chain is built from TRBV13 and TRBJ1-1; D is ambiguous. Germline V gives CDR1 PRHDT, CDR2 FYEKMQ (reference sequence). The CDR3 totals 13 residues. V dropped 1 base and J dropped 2 bases, with 5 bases sitting between them. In nucleotides, the CDR3 is TGTGCCAGCAGCTTAGAGACCAACACTGAAGCTTTCTTT. Translation: CASSLETNTEAFF.

This rearrangement joins TRBV4-1 to TRBJ2-3; D gene ambiguous. Per germline, CDR1 MGHRA and CDR2 YSYEKL. This CDR3 is built from 17 residues. The germline V and J ends were trimmed by 8 bases and 0 bases, with 21 bases remaining between them. The CDR3 region has the DNA TGCGCCAGCCGGGCTGGGCCCACCCTTGCTAGCACAGATACGCAGTATTTT. Protein sequence: CASRAGPTLASTDTQYF.

This clone has just a few counts. The chain is built from TRBV18 and TRBJ1-1, with a tentative D call TRBD1 (6 bases). The CDR3 loop spans 16 amino acids. Trimming removed 3 bases at V and 4 bases at J, with 18 bases between. Germline CDR1 KGHSH, CDR2 LQKENI. CDR3 nucleotides: TGTGCCAGCTCACCTTCCTCAGGGGTTGTTGGCACTGAAGCTTTCTTT. As protein: CASSPSSGVVGTEAFF.

This clone turned up a few times. This chain joins TRBV28 and TRBJ1-4; 7 bases fit TRBD1. This CDR3 is 14 amino acids long. With V trimmed by 5 bases and J by 2 bases, 2 bases remained unmatched. CDR1 and CDR2 (germline): MDHEN, SYDVKM. Written as DNA, the CDR3 is TGTGCCAGCAGTGTCAGGGGGACTAATGAAAAACTGTTTTTT. Translated: CASSVRGTNEKLFF.